The 21 T cell receptor beta chains presented below share a single source sample, sequenced in a study of shared clonotypes between healthy human individuals. Repertoires were generated with immunoSEQ multiplex PCR, while TCRdb's copy carries only in-frame clones and drops some. The sample includes over a million clones, 78% of them seen just once. Sequencing was performed on memory CD4+ T cells from PBMCs. As to subset: CD45RA-negative fraction. The receptors originated from a man younger than 35 in good health. Some clones in this sample may be carry-over from other donors' samples.

The V call is TRBV5-5, the J call TRBJ1-1; the match to TRBD1 covers 8 bases. This CDR3 has 16 amino acids. In germline, CDR1 is SGHKS, CDR2 YYEKEE (reference sequence). Unmatched junction bases numbered 12, after V lost 4 bases and J lost 4 bases. The CDR3 loop is CASSLIPGQVGTEAFF. DNA of the CDR3: TGTGCCAGCAGCCTTATCCCGGGACAGGTAGGCACTGAAGCTTTCTTT.

This chain links TRBV4-1 with TRBJ1-1; possible D gene TRBD1, 5 bases. Germline-derived CDR1 and CDR2 are MGHRA and YSYEKL. The V and J ends lost 0 bases and 11 bases respectively, with 10 bases between them. The length of the CDR3 is 12 residues. CDR3 DNA: TGCGCCAGCAGCCAAGATAAGGGACGGGCTTTCTTT. Translated, it gives CASSQDKGRAFF.

CDR3 amino acids: CASSFMAGLVYTF. The CDR3 bases are TGTGCCAGCAGTTTTATGGCAGGGTTAGTCTACACCTTC. The rearrangement uses TRBV28 and TRBJ1-2; D is perhaps TRBD1 (5 bases). Germline loops: CDR1 MDHEN, CDR2 SYDVKM. This CDR3 is 13 amino acids long. Trimming cost V 3 bases and J 10 bases, with 15 bases left between them.

The V gene is TRBV15, the J gene TRBJ2-5, with D tentatively TRBD1 or TRBD2 (5 bases each). The last part of the DNA fits TRBJ2-7 better; the J call may be wrong. This CDR3 contains 15 residues. Germline values: CDR1 LNHNV, CDR2 YYDKDF (reference sequence). Written as DNA, the CDR3 is TGTGCCACCAGCAGATCCACGGGACCCGCCTACGAGCAGTACTTC. Encoded protein: CATSRSTGPAYEQYF.

The rearrangement uses TRBV18 and TRBJ1-5; 7 bases line up with TRBD1. V shed 3 bases and J 4 bases; nucleotides not matched to a gene: 6. This CDR3 has 15 amino acids. Germline values: CDR1 KGHSH, CDR2 LQKENI. The CDR3, as DNA: TGTGCCAGCTCACCCGTGACAGGGATTAATCAGCCCCAGCATTTT. Its protein product is CASSPVTGINQPQHF.

This clone has just a few counts. This chain links TRBV7-8 with TRBJ2-1; possibly TRBD2 for D (6 bases). Between the trimmed V and J ends, which lost 8 bases and 9 bases, there was a span of 17 bases. This CDR3 has 13 residues. Germline loops: CDR1 SGHVS, CDR2 FQNEAQ. CDR3 in DNA: TGTGCCAGCCAACATAGGAGGGCCACTGAGCAGTTCTTC. This sequence encodes CASQHRRATEQFF.

The chain has TRBV19 and TRBJ2-1, with D possibly TRBD1 on 6 matching bases. Germline-derived CDR1 and CDR2 are LNHDA and SQIVND (reference sequence). The CDR3 extends over 13 amino acids. V dropped 7 bases and J dropped 8 bases, with 15 bases sitting between them. This CDR3 reads CASTTGNSYEQFF. In nucleotides, the CDR3 is TGTGCCAGTACAACAGGGAACAGTTATGAGCAGTTCTTC.

This chain links TRBV6-5 with TRBJ1-1; D may be TRBD1 (6 bases). There are 15 residues in the CDR3. Trimming took 8 bases from V and 5 from J, leaving 21 bases between them. CDR1 is MNHEY and CDR2 is SVGAGI in the germline V gene. The CDR3 DNA reads as TGTGCCAGCTCCTTGAACCCAGGGGCCTCGACTGAAGCTTTCTTT. This translates into CASSLNPGASTEAFF.

The genes are TRBV4-1 and TRBJ1-3; 8 nucleotides line up with TRBD1. V was pared by 1 base and J by 0 bases, with 8 bases of the junction left unmatched. From germline, CDR1 is MGHRA and CDR2 YSYEKL. The CDR3 covers 18 residues. CDR3 DNA: TGCGCCAGCAGCCAAGGACAAGACAGGGGCCACTCTGGAAACACCATATATTTT. Translating gives CASSQGQDRGHSGNTIYF.

The chain links TRBV29-1 to TRBJ1-1; D is unclear. The germline V and J ends were trimmed by 5 bases and 0 bases, with 10 bases remaining between them. CDR3 length: 13 amino acids. Germline loops: CDR1 SQVTM, CDR2 ANQGSEA. The CDR3 reads CSVTQSLNTEAFF. The CDR3 DNA reads as TGCAGCGTTACACAGTCTCTGAACACTGAAGCTTTCTTT.

This clone was recorded only once. The V call is TRBV5-1, the J call TRBJ2-2, with 8 bases lining up with TRBD1. V was clipped by 4 bases and J by 4 bases; unmatched bases: 6. The CDR3 has 15 residues. Germline CDR1 SGHRS, CDR2 YFSETQ. The CDR3 DNA follows: TGCGCCAGCAGCCCGAGCGACAGGGGCACCGGGGAGCTGTTTTTT. Its translation is CASSPSDRGTGELFF.

This clone was seen only a few times. The rearrangement uses TRBV7-2 and TRBJ2-5; D call uncertain. Germline V gene lookup returns CDR1 SGHTA and CDR2 FQGNSA. The CDR3 consists of 13 residues. V gave up 4 bases and J gave up 3 bases, with 9 bases separating them. The CDR3 nucleotides are TGTGCCAGCAGCTATGCGCGAGAAGAGACCCAGTACTTC. Residues: CASSYAREETQYF.

This chain links TRBV7-9 with TRBJ2-7; D perhaps matches TRBD2 (6 bases). This CDR3 comprises 15 residues. The V gene lost 2 bases and the J gene lost 2 bases, with 13 bases spanning the gap. Germline V lookup: CDR1 SEHNR, CDR2 FQNEAQ (reference sequence). In nucleotides, the CDR3 is TGTGCCAGCAGCTTAATCGGGGACTCAACCTACGAGCAGTACTTC. Translated: CASSLIGDSTYEQYF.

The chain carries TRBV7-9 and TRBJ2-7; TRBD2 might be the D (5 bases). CDR1 is SEHNR, CDR2 FQNEAQ, per germline (reference sequence). The ends were cut back, 7 bases at V and 6 bases at J, with 19 bases in the middle. The CDR3 extends over 14 amino acids. The CDR3 spells CASNQNLERREQYF. DNA for the CDR3: TGTGCCAGCAACCAGAATCTGGAGCGGCGCGAGCAGTACTTC.

This chain links TRBV30 with TRBJ2-7; 11 bases match TRBD1. The CDR3 is made up of 12 amino acids. The trim removed 8 bases at V and 4 bases at J, leaving 4 bases unmatched. Per the germline V gene, CDR1 is GTSNPN and CDR2 is SVGIG (reference sequence). In nucleotides, the CDR3 is TGTGCCCGAGGACAGGGGGCTTACGAGCAGTACTTC. Protein sequence: CARGQGAYEQYF.

In this sample, this clone turned up once. This chain links TRBV11-2 with TRBJ2-5; D gene unclear. The CDR3 sequence is 14 residues long. Germline CDR1 is SGHAT and CDR2 is FQNNGV. V dropped 1 base and J dropped 2 bases, with 8 bases sitting between them. The CDR3 protein is CASSLGGMQETQYF. The CDR3 coding sequence is TGTGCCAGCAGCTTAGGCGGCATGCAAGAGACCCAGTACTTC.

This chain joins TRBV6-6 and TRBJ2-3, with 7 bases matching TRBD2. Looked up from germline, CDR1 is MNHNY and CDR2 is SVGAGI (reference sequence). This CDR3 spans 16 amino acids. V was clipped by 4 bases and J by 7 bases; unmatched bases: 14. Here the CDR3 reads CASSSGLVRSEYTQYF. Here the CDR3 DNA reads TGTGCCAGCAGTTCCGGACTAGTTCGGTCCGAGTATACGCAGTATTTT.

This rearrangement joins TRBV4-1 to TRBJ2-5, with TRBD2 as a possible D gene (5 bases). Germline V CDR1 and CDR2: MGHRA, YSYEKL. The CDR3 length is 16 residues. Trimming took 3 bases from V and 3 from J, leaving 17 bases between them. The CDR3 nucleotides read TGCGCCAGCAGCCAGTACCTTACCAGCGGAGAAGAGACCCAGTACTTC. Translation gives CASSQYLTSGEETQYF.

This clone was seen at least ten times. The chain combines TRBV28 with TRBJ2-1; 8 bases are a match to TRBD2. Germline values: CDR1 MDHEN, CDR2 SYDVKM. The CDR3 length is 16 residues. J was trimmed by 8 bases and V by 6 bases; bases with no gene match: 15. CDR3 DNA: TGTGCCAGCAGACCACTTGGGACTAGGGGGGACCATGAGCAGTTCTTC. Encoded protein: CASRPLGTRGDHEQFF.

This chain uses TRBV5-1 with TRBJ2-1; D unresolved. The germline V gene encodes CDR1 SGHRS and CDR2 YFSETQ. This CDR3 comprises 11 residues. V gave up 6 bases and J gave up 9 bases, with 10 bases separating them. CDR3 sequence reads: CASTGRGEQFF. The CDR3 DNA reads TGCGCCAGCACCGGTCGTGGTGAGCAGTTCTTC. Full variable domain (rest looked up from reference TRBV5-1 and TRBJ2-1): KAGVTQTPRYLIKTRGQQVTLSCSPISGHRSVSWYQQTPGQGLQFLFEYFSETQRNKGNFPGRFSGRQFSNSRSEMNVSTLELGDSALYLCASTGRGEQFFGPGTRLTVL.

V and J are TRBV6-6 and TRBJ2-1; D perhaps matches TRBD1 (5 bases). CDR3 length: 14 residues. CDR1 is MNHNY, CDR2 SVGAGI, per germline (reference sequence). V was cut by 6 bases and J by 6 bases, with 15 bases left in between. DNA for the CDR3: TGTGCCAGCAGCAAAGGGGAAAGGCGCAATGAGCAGTTCTTC. Its translation is CASSKGERRNEQFF.